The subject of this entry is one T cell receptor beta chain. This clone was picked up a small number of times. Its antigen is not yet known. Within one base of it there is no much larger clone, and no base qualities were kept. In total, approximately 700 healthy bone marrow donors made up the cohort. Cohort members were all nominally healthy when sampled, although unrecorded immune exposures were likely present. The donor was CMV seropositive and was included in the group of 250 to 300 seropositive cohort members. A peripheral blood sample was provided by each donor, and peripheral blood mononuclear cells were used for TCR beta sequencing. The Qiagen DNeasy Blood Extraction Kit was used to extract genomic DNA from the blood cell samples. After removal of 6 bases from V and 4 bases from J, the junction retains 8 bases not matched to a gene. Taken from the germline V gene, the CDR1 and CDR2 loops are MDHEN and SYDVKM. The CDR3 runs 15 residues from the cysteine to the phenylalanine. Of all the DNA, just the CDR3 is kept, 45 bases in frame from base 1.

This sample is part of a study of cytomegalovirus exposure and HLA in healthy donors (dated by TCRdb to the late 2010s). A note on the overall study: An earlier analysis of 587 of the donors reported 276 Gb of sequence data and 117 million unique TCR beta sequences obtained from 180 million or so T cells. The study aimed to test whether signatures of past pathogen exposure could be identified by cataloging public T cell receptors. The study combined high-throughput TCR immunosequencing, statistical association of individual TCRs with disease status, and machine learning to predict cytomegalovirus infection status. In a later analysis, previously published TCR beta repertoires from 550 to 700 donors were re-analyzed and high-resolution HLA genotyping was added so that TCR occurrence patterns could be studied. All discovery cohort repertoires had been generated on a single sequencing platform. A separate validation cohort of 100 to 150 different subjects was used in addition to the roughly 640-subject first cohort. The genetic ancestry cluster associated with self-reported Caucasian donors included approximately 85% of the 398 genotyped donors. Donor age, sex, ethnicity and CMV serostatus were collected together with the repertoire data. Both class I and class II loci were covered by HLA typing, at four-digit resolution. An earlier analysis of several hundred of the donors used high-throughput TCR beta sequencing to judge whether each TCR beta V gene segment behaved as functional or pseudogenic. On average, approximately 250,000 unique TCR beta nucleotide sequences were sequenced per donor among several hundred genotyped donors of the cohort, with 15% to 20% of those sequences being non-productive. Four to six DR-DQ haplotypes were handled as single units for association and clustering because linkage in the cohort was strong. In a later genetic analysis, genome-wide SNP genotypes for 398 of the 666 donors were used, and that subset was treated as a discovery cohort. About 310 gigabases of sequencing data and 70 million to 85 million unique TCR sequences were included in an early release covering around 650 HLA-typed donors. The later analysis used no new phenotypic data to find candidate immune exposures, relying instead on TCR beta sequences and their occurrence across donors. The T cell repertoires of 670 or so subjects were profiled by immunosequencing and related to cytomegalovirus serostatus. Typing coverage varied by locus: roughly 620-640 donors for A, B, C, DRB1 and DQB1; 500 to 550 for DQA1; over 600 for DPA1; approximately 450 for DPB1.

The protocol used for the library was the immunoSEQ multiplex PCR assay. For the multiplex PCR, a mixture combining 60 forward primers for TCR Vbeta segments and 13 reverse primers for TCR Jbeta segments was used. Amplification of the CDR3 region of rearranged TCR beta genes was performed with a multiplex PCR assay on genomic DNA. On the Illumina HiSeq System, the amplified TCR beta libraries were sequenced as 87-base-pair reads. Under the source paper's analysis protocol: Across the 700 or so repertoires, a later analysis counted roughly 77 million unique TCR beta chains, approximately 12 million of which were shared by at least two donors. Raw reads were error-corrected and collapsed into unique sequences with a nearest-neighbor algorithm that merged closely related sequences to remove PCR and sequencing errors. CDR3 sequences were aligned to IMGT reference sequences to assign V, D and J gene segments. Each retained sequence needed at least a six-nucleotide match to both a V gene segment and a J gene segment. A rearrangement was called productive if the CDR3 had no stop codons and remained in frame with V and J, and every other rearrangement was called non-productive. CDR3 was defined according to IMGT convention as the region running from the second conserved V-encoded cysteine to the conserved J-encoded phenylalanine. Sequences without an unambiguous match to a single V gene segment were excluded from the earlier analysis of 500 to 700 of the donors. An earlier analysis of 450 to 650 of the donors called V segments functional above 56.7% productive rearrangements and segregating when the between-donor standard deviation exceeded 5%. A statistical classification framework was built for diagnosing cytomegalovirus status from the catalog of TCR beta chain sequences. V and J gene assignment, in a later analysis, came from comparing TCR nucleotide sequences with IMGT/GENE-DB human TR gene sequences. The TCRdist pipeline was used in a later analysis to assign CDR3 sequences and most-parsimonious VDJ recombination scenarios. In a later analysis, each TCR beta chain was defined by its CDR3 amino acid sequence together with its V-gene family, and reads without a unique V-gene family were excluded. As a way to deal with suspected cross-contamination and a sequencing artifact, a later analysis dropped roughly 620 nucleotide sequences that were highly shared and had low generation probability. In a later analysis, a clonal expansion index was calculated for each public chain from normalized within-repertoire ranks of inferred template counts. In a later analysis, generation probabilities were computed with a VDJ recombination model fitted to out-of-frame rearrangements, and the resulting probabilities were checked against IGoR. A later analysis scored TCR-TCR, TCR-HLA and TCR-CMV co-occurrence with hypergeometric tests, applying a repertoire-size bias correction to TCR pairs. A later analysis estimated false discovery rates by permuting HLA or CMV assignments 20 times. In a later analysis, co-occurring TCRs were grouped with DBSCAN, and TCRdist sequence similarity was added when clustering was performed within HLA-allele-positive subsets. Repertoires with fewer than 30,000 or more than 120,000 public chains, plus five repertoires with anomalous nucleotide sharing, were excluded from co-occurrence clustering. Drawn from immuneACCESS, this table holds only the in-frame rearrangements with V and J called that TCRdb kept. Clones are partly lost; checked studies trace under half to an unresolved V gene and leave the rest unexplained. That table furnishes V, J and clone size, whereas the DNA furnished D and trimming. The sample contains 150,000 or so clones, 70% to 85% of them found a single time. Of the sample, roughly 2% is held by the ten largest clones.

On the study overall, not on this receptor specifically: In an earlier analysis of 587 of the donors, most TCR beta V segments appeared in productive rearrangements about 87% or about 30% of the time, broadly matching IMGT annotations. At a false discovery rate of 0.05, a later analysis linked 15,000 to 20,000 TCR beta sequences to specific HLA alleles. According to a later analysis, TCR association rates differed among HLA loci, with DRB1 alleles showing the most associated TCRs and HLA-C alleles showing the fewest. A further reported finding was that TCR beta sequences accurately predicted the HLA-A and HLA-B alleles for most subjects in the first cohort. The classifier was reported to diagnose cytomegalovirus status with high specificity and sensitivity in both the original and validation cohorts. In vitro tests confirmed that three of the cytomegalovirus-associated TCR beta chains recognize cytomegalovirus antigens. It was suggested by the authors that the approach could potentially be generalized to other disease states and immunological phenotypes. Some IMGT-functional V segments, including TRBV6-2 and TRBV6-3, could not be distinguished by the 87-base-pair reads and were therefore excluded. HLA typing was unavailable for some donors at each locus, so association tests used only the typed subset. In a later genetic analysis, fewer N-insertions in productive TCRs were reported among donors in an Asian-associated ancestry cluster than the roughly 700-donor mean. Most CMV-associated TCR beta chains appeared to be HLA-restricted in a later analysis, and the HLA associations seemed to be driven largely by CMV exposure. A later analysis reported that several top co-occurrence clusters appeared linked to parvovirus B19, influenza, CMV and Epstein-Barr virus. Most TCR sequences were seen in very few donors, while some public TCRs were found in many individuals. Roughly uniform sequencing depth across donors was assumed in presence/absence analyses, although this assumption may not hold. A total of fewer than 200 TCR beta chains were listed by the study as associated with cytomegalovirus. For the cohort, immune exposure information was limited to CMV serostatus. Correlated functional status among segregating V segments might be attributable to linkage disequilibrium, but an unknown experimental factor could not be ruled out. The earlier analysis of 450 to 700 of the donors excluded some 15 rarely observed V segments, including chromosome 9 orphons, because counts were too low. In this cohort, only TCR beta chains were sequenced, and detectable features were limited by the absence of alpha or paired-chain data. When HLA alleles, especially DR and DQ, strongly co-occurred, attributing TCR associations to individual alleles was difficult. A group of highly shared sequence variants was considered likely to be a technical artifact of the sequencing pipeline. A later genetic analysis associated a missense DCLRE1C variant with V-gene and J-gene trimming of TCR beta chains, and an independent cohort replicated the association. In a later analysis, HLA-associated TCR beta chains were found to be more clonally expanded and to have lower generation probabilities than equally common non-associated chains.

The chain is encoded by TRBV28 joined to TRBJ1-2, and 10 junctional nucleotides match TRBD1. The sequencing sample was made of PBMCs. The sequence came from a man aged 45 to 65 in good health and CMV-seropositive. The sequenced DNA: TGTGCCAGCAGGAAGCGACAGGGGGCCGGCTATGGCTACACCTTC. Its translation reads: CASRKRQGAGYGYTF.